This TCR beta chain was captured in a study of cytomegalovirus exposure and HLA in healthy donors. The CDR3 length is 17 residues. Germline assignment: CDR1 MNHNS and CDR2 SASEGT. J was trimmed by 2 bases and V by 4 bases; bases with no gene match: 11. The study, taken as a whole, reports: When presence/absence was analysed, sequencing depth was taken to be roughly uniform across donors.

PCR employed 60 Vbeta and 13 Jbeta primers. Profiled with immunoSEQ multiplex PCR; TCRdb holds only in-frame clones, not every one. The data hold approximately 290,000 clones, with 80% observed a single time. Of note for this clone: The antigen remains unidentified.

The TCR was taken from a girl between 2 and 10 years old in good health and CMV-seronegative. Sequencing was carried out using PBMCs. This chain connects TRBV6-1 to TRBJ2-3, with TRBD2 identical over 8 bases. The chain's CDR3 is CASSVLGLAGYTDTQYF. The CDR3, as DNA: TGTGCCAGCAGTGTTCTTGGACTAGCAGGCTACACAGATACGCAGTATTTT.